Shown below are 18 T cell receptor beta chains from a single sample sequenced in a study of blood T cells in healthy people across ages (dated by TCRdb to the mid-2010s). The method behind the library was 5' RACE. Sequenced on an Illumina HiSeq 2500. The second PCR ran for roughly 7 to 12 cycles and used a J-beta primer mix along with a sample-barcoded 5' primer. The public reads were quality trimmed at Q25 with fastp and then assembled into clones with MiXCR by TCRdb, keeping productive beta chains. A single entry per CDR3 protein holds the most common genes and DNA from its merged rows. This sample comprises some 1.5 million distinct CDR3 sequences, roughly 30% of them detected only once. Roughly 8.2% of the sample is held by the ten biggest clonotypes. What was sequenced was blood. These receptors were taken from a woman between 25 and 40 years old in good health.

The chain uses TRBV4-1 and TRBJ2-1, with D perhaps assigned TRBD1 or TRBD2 (7 bases each). From germline, CDR1 is MGHRA and CDR2 YSYEKL. Deletions cut 0 bases from V and 7 bases from J, with 16 bases between. The CDR3 length is 16 residues. DNA of the CDR3: TGCGCCAGCAGCCAAGAAGGGAGGGGGGGACAGAATGAGCAGTTCTTC. Its translation is CASSQEGRGGQNEQFF.

The CDR3 sequence: CASSSPGTRNTEAFF. CDR3 coding DNA: TGTGCCAGCAGCTCTCCCGGGACACGGAACACTGAAGCTTTCTTT. This chain uses TRBV7-2 with TRBJ1-1, with D perhaps TRBD1 (6 bases). Germline V gene lookup returns CDR1 SGHTA and CDR2 FQGNSA. V was pared by 4 bases and J by 1 base, with 13 bases between. The CDR3 runs to 15 residues.

This rearrangement joins TRBV20-1 to TRBJ2-5; 9 bases agree with TRBD2. The last part of the DNA fits TRBJ2-7 better; the J call may be wrong. This CDR3 has 17 amino acids. CDR1 and CDR2 from the germline V gene are DFQATT and SNEGSKA (reference sequence). The CDR3 here is CSARDRGRGRGYVEQYF. The CDR3, as DNA: TGCAGTGCTAGAGATCGGGGACGCGGGAGGGGCTACGTCGAGCAGTACTTC.

Comment on this clonotype: This may be a read error, as it is one base from a much larger clone. The chain combines TRBV29-1 with TRBJ2-7; D may be TRBD2 (7 bases). Germline-derived CDR1 and CDR2 are SQVTM and ANQGSEA. The CDR3 is made up of 16 amino acids. CDR3 residues: CSVLTDGGLSSYGQYF. In DNA form, the CDR3 reads TGCAGCGTCCTTACTGACGGGGGGCTGAGCTCCTACGGGCAGTACTTC.

The DNA for the CDR3 is TGTGCCAGCAGCTTGGACAGGGGAGAAGGCTACACCTTC. Amino acid sequence: CASSLDRGEGYTF. This chain connects TRBV7-2 to TRBJ1-2, with 9 positions matching TRBD1. Germline CDR1 SGHTA, CDR2 FQGNSA. The CDR3 has 13 amino acids. J was trimmed by 8 bases and V by 3 bases; bases with no gene match: 4. Based on the CDR3 plus reference TRBV7-2 and TRBJ1-2, the full variable domain is GAGVSQSPSNKVTEKGKDVELRCDPISGHTALYWYRQSLGQGLEFLIYFQGNSAPDKSGLPSDRFSAERTGGSVSTLTIQRTQQEDSAVYLCASSLDRGEGYTFGSGTRLTVV.

Ten or more counts support this clonotype. The chain links TRBV4-1 to TRBJ2-5; TRBD2 matches at 8 bases. There are 15 residues in the CDR3. The germline V gene encodes CDR1 MGHRA and CDR2 YSYEKL. V shed 3 bases, J shed 6 bases, and the junction held 9 bases outside the gene matches. The CDR3, as DNA: TGCGCCAGCAGCCAGACTAGCGCGGCGGTAAAGACCCAGTACTTC. Encoded protein: CASSQTSAAVKTQYF.

At least ten counts were recorded for this clonotype. A junction boundary mismatches the germline segment, possibly from a read error. CDR3 residues: CASRTGTGTYEQYF. CDR3 DNA sequence: TGCGCCAGTCGTACCGGGACAGGGACCTACGAGCAGTACTTC. The chain joins TRBV12-3 or TRBV12-4 to TRBJ2-7; TRBD1 aligns across 9 bases. This CDR3 has 14 residues.

The chain joins TRBV28 to TRBJ2-2; D is unresolved. The CDR3 runs 15 residues. V was cut by 5 bases and J by 0 bases, with 10 bases left in between. CDR1 MDHEN and CDR2 SYDVKM come from the germline V gene. In DNA form, the CDR3 reads TGTGCCAGCAGTCTTTCTCACGCGAACACCGGGGAGCTGTTTTTT. Protein: CASSLSHANTGELFF.

This clonotype was seen many times. The chain couples TRBV28 to TRBJ2-3, with D hard to call. This CDR3 region has 11 residues. Germline lookup yields CDR1 MDHEN and CDR2 SYDVKM. V lost 5 bases and J lost 6, with 6 bases in between. The CDR3 is CASSTRDTQYF. As DNA, the CDR3 is TGTGCCAGCAGTACTCGGGATACGCAGTATTTT.

Notes on this clonotype: Possible read error: a much larger clone is one base away. The rearrangement links TRBV29-1 to TRBJ2-1, with TRBD2 identical over 7 bases. The J call may not be correct, given that the DNA end is closer to TRBJ2-7. Germline V gives CDR1 SQVTM, CDR2 ANQGSEA. The CDR3 consists of 14 residues. For the CDR3, the DNA is TGCAGCTCCCGAGGGAGGGCAGGGTACAATGAGCAGTACTTC. Translation gives CSSRGRAGYNEQYF.

The chain uses TRBV3-1 and TRBJ1-2; D is possibly TRBD1 (5 bases). This CDR3 comprises 12 residues. Germline values: CDR1 LGHDT, CDR2 YNNKEL (reference sequence). V lost 6 bases and J lost 7, with 12 bases in between. In DNA form, the CDR3 reads TGTGCCAGCAGTTTCCGTCAGGGTGGCTACACCTTC. It translates to CASSFRQGGYTF.

The table lists this clonotype with many counts. The rearrangement joins TRBV5-1 to TRBJ2-7, with D hard to call. Germline CDR1 SGHRS, CDR2 YFSETQ. The V gene lost 4 bases and the J gene lost 2 bases, with 13 bases spanning the gap. The CDR3 is 14 residues long. The CDR3 DNA is TGCGCCAGCAGCCTCGGACCCGCTACCTACGAGCAGTACTTC. Translating it yields CASSLGPATYEQYF.

On this clonotype: Given a much more abundant clone one base away, this may be a read error. The V and J genes are TRBV9 and TRBJ2-1; 8 bases fit TRBD2. CDR1 is SGDLS, CDR2 YYNGEE, per germline. This CDR3 comprises 15 residues. Trimming took 10 bases from V and 7 from J; bases not matched to a gene: 16. The CDR3 protein is CAGNHWRGAQNEQFF. The CDR3 nucleotides read TGTGCCGGCAACCATTGGCGGGGGGCTCAAAATGAGCAGTTCTTC.

The chain joins TRBV4-2 to TRBJ2-1; TRBD2 might be the D (6 bases). V was pared by 0 bases and J by 9 bases, with 9 bases between. From germline, CDR1 is LGHNA and CDR2 YNFKEQ. This CDR3 is 13 amino acids long. The chain's CDR3 is CASSQDTGLEQFF. The CDR3 coding sequence is TGTGCCAGCAGCCAAGATACGGGACTTGAGCAGTTCTTC.

The chain uses TRBV3-1 and TRBJ1-1, with no clear D. Per germline, CDR1 LGHDT and CDR2 YNNKEL (reference sequence). This CDR3 contains 13 residues. V lost 4 bases and J 1 base, leaving 7 bases between the germline ends. The CDR3 nucleotides are TGTGCCAGCAGCCCAGTTAAGAACACTGAAGCTTTCTTT. This sequence encodes CASSPVKNTEAFF.

The genes are TRBV9 and TRBJ2-5, with a weak D call TRBD1 (6 bases). V was cut by 3 bases and J by 2 bases, with 14 bases left in between. The CDR3 totals 15 residues. The germline V gene encodes CDR1 SGDLS and CDR2 YYNGEE. The CDR3 reads CASSGAPRGQETQYF. In DNA, the CDR3 is TGTGCCAGCAGCGGAGCTCCCAGGGGTCAAGAGACCCAGTACTTC.

Of note for this clonotype: Given a much more abundant clone one base away, this may be a read error. The chain couples TRBV11-2 to TRBJ2-1; D possibly corresponds to TRBD2 (5 bases). Germline V CDR1 and CDR2: SGHAT, FQNNGV. V dropped 0 bases and J dropped 13 bases, with 13 bases sitting between them. The CDR3 spans 13 residues. For the CDR3, the DNA is TGTGCCAGCAGCTTAGAGGGGTGGGAGACCCAGTTCTTC. Translated: CASSLEGWETQFF.

The chain employs TRBV7-9 and TRBJ2-7, with TRBD2 matching 12 bases. The DNA matches TRBJ2-5 better at its end, which makes the J call doubtful. The CDR3 contains 16 residues. Germline values: CDR1 SEHNR, CDR2 FQNEAQ (reference sequence). Written as DNA, the CDR3 is TGTGCCAGCAGCTATACCGGACTAGCGGGACAAGAGACCCAGTACTTC. Encoded protein: CASSYTGLAGQETQYF.